The rows below give T cell receptor beta chains drawn from one sample of a study of cytomegalovirus exposure and HLA in healthy donors. Libraries were prepared by immunoSEQ multiplex PCR; TCRdb keeps only in-frame clonotypes and omits some of them. This table has about 120,000 clones, about four fifths appearing once. Sequenced: PBMCs. All receptors derive from a female donor in good health and CMV-seropositive. CDR3s leave out the opening cysteine and the closing phenylalanine or tryptophan. Each record gives: J gene, V gene, clone size, CDR3 protein. The size field is filled for only some rows; it gives once, few, many or a size class.

j_gene: TRBJ1-3; v_gene: TRBV11-2; abundance: .; CDR3aa: ASSKFSNSGNTIY
j_gene: TRBJ1-1; v_gene: TRBV19; abundance: .; CDR3aa: ASSPQTNTEAF
j_gene: TRBJ2-1; v_gene: TRBV5-1; abundance: .; CDR3aa: ASSLVFGFLADPNEQF
j_gene: TRBJ1-1; v_gene: TRBV11-2; abundance: .; CDR3aa: ASSLGGDRGRTEAF
j_gene: TRBJ2-3; v_gene: TRBV11-2; abundance: .; CDR3aa: ASSSQGRGDTQY
j_gene: TRBJ2-7; v_gene: TRBV6-5; abundance: .; CDR3aa: ASSGHLLNYEQY
j_gene: TRBJ1-5; v_gene: TRBV6-6; abundance: .; CDR3aa: ASRLDGGFGQPQH
j_gene: TRBJ1-4; v_gene: TRBV30; abundance: .; CDR3aa: AWSGTAGQSEEKLF
j_gene: TRBJ1-2; v_gene: TRBV5-1; abundance: .; CDR3aa: ASSSTINYGYT
j_gene: TRBJ1-2; v_gene: TRBV5-6; abundance: .; CDR3aa: ASSLWRFHRNYGYT
j_gene: TRBJ1-6; v_gene: TRBV7-8; abundance: .; CDR3aa: ASSLGGGASPLH
j_gene: TRBJ2-3; v_gene: TRBV7-3; abundance: .; CDR3aa: ASSPREGLITQY
j_gene: TRBJ1-2; v_gene: TRBV18; abundance: .; CDR3aa: ASSPQTGYGYT
j_gene: TRBJ2-6; v_gene: TRBV19; abundance: .; CDR3aa: ASSPRQVTSGANVLT
j_gene: TRBJ1-1; v_gene: TRBV29-1; abundance: .; CDR3aa: SVYSEYTEAF
j_gene: TRBJ2-7; v_gene: TRBV5-6; abundance: .; CDR3aa: ASSLTGYEQY
j_gene: TRBJ2-1; v_gene: TRBV6-4; abundance: .; CDR3aa: ASRSAGMVEQF
j_gene: TRBJ2-5; v_gene: TRBV2; abundance: .; CDR3aa: ASSESRGTEQY
j_gene: TRBJ1-2; v_gene: TRBV29-1; abundance: .; CDR3aa: SLGLLNYGYT
j_gene: TRBJ1-2; v_gene: TRBV19; abundance: few; CDR3aa: ASSRSLEVGVYGYT
j_gene: TRBJ1-3; v_gene: TRBV6-5; abundance: few; CDR3aa: ASSRGHSGNTIY
j_gene: TRBJ2-7; v_gene: TRBV2; abundance: .; CDR3aa: ASKAAGGYEQY
j_gene: TRBJ2-1; v_gene: TRBV9; abundance: .; CDR3aa: ASSAAPGTRGGPWEQF
j_gene: TRBJ2-1; v_gene: TRBV19; abundance: .; CDR3aa: ASSLQRASSYNEQF
j_gene: TRBJ2-7; v_gene: TRBV5-1; abundance: .; CDR3aa: ASSLFGTGAYEQY
j_gene: TRBJ1-2; v_gene: TRBV11-2; abundance: .; CDR3aa: ASSDSTGWRGYT
j_gene: TRBJ1-1; v_gene: TRBV9; abundance: .; CDR3aa: ASSVGLAHPMNTEAF
j_gene: TRBJ2-5; v_gene: TRBV5-6; abundance: .; CDR3aa: ASSFRPGDMGETQY
j_gene: TRBJ2-7; v_gene: TRBV28; abundance: .; CDR3aa: ASSRQGPYEQY
j_gene: TRBJ1-6; v_gene: TRBV6-5; abundance: .; CDR3aa: ASSYSSTGSDSPLH
j_gene: TRBJ2-7; v_gene: TRBV9; abundance: once; CDR3aa: ASSPDRAEQY
j_gene: TRBJ2-3; v_gene: TRBV14; abundance: .; CDR3aa: ASSEGLSGGYTDTQY
j_gene: TRBJ1-1; v_gene: TRBV4-3; abundance: .; CDR3aa: ASSQDSRGWGTEAF
j_gene: TRBJ1-6; v_gene: TRBV5-4; abundance: .; CDR3aa: ASSLNSLNNSPLH
j_gene: TRBJ1-1; v_gene: TRBV5-4; abundance: few; CDR3aa: ASSLDRNTEAF
j_gene: TRBJ1-1; v_gene: TRBV7-9; abundance: .; CDR3aa: ASRQQGPNTEAF